The 2 T cell receptor beta chains listed next were all sequenced from one sample in a study of blood T cell repertoires in COVID-19. Here immunoSEQ multiplex PCR was the method, and the copy in TCRdb shows in-frame clones only, minus some. The sample lists fewer than 150,000 clones, approximately 90% occurring once. The sample comprised peripheral blood. Receptors originate from a woman aged 65 to 85 who had recovered from COVID-19.

The chain combines TRBV18 with TRBJ1-4, with D unresolved. From germline, CDR1 is KGHSH and CDR2 LQKENI. V lost 4 bases and J 4 bases, leaving 19 bases between the germline ends. This CDR3 spans 17 amino acids. The CDR3 DNA sequence: TGTGCCAGCTCACAAAACACCGCACAGATCCTTAATGAAAAACTGTTTTTT. Translation gives CASSQNTAQILNEKLFF.

This sequence joins TRBV27 and TRBJ2-2; a weak D match, TRBD1 (5 bases). Germline V gene data show CDR1 as MNHEY and CDR2 as SMNVEV (reference sequence). V gave up 7 bases and J gave up 6 bases, with 18 bases separating them. The CDR3 is made up of 15 amino acids. The CDR3 spells CASTFGRVGAGELFF. In DNA form, the CDR3 reads TGTGCCAGCACCTTCGGTAGGGTAGGGGCCGGGGAGCTGTTTTTT.